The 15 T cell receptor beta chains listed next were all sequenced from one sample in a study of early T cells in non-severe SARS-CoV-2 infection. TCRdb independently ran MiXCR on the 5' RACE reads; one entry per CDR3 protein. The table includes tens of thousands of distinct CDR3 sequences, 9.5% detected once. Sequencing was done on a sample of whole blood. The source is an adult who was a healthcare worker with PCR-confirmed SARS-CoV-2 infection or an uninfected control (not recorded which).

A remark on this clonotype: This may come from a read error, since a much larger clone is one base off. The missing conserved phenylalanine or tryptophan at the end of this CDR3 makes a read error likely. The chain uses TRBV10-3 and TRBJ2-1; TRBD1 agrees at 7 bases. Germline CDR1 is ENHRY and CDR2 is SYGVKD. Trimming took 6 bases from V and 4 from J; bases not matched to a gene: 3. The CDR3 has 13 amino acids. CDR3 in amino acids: CAISGTAYNEQFL. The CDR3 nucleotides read TGTGCCATCAGCGGGACAGCTTACAATGAGCAGTTCTTA.

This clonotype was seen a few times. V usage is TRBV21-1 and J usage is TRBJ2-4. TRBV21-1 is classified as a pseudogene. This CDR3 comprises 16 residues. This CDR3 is CASSNIDRIAKNIQYF. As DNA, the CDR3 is TGTGCCAGCAGCAATATCGATAGAATAGCCAAAAACATTCAGTACTTC.

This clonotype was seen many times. This chain's CDR3 is CASSVGGQPDTDTQYF. CDR3 DNA sequence: TGTGCCAGCAGCGTAGGAGGGCAGCCGGACACAGATACGCAGTATTTT. This chain uses TRBV9 with TRBJ2-3; tentatively, D is TRBD2 (5 bases). Germline CDR1 is SGDLS and CDR2 is YYNGEE. The V end lost 0 bases, the J end lost 2 bases, and 13 bases lay between the germline ends. The CDR3 length is 16 residues. Looking up the rest from reference TRBV9 and TRBJ2-3 gives the full variable domain: DSGVTQTPKHLITATGQRVTLRCSPRSGDLSVYWYQQSLDQGLQFLIQYYNGEERAKGNILERFSAQQFPDLHSELNLSSLELGDSALYFCASSVGGQPDTDTQYFGPGTRLTVL.

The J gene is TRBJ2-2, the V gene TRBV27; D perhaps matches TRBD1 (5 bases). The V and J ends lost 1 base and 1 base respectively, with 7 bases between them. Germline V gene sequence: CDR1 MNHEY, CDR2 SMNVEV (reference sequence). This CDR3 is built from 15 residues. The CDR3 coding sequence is TGTGCCAGCAGTTTATTCAGGGTGAACACCGGGGAGCTGTTTTTT. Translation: CASSLFRVNTGELFF.

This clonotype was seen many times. DNA for the CDR3: TGTGCCAGCAGCCCCCTGGTAGGGACCGGGGAGCTGTTTTTT. This gives the protein CASSPLVGTGELFF. J is TRBJ2-2 and V is TRBV3-1; D unclear. The CDR3 runs 14 residues. Germline CDR1 is LGHDT and CDR2 is YNNKEL (reference sequence). V lost 4 bases and J 5 bases, leaving 11 bases between the germline ends.

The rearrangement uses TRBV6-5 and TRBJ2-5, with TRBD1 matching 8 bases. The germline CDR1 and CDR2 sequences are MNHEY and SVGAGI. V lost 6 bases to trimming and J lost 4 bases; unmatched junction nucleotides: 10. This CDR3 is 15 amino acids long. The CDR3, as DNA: TGTGCCAGCAGCTTTCGGACAGGGCGTTCAGAGACCCAGTACTTC. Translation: CASSFRTGRSETQYF.

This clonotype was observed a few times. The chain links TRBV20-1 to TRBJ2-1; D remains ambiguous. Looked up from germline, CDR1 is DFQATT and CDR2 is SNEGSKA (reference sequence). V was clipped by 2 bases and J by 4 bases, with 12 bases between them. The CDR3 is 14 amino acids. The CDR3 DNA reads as TGCAGTGCTAGAACTGCCTCGAGGTACAATGAGCAGTTCTTC. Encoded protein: CSARTASRYNEQFF.

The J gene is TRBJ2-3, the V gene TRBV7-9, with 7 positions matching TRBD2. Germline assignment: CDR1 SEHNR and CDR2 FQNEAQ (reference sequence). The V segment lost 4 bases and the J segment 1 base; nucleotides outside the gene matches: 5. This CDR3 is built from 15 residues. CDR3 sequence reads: CASSWTRIGTDTQYF. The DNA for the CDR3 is TGTGCCAGCAGCTGGACTAGAATCGGCACAGATACGCAGTATTTT.

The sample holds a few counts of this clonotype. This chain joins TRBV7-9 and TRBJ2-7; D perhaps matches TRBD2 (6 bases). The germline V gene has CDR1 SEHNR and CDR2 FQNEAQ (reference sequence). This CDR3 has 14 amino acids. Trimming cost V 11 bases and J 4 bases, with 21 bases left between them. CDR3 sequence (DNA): TGTGCCTCCGGACGGGACTTAGTACAATACGAGCAGTACTTC. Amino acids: CASGRDLVQYEQYF.

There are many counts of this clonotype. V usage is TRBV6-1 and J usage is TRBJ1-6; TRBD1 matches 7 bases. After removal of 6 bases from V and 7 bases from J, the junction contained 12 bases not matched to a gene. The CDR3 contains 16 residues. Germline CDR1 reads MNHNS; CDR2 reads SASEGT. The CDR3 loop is CASRGGRGERNSPLHF. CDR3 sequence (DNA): TGTGCCAGCAGAGGAGGCAGGGGGGAACGGAATTCACCCCTCCACTTT.

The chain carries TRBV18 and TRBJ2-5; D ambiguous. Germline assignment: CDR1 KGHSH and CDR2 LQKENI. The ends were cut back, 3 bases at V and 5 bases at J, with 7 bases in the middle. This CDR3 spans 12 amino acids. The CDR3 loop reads CASSPLRETQYF. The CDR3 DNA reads TGTGCCAGCTCACCCCTCCGGGAGACCCAGTACTTC.

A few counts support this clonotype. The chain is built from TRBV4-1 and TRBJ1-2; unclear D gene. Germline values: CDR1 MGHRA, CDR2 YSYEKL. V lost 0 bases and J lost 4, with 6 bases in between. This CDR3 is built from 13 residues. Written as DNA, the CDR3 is TGCGCCAGCAGCCAAGAGGGTGGCTATGGCTACACCTTC. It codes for CASSQEGGYGYTF.

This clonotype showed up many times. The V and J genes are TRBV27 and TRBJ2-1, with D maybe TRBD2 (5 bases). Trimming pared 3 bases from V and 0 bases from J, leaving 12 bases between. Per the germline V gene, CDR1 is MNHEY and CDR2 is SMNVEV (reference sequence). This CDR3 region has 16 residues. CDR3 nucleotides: TGTGCCAGCAGTTTTTCTACCCGGGGCTCCTACAATGAGCAGTTCTTC. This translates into CASSFSTRGSYNEQFF.

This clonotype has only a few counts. The CDR3 DNA reads as TGTGCCAGCAGCACCGCAGGGGGCTTGAACACCGGGGAGCTGTTTTTT. It encodes CASSTAGGLNTGELFF. V is TRBV5-4 and J is TRBJ2-2; 8 nucleotides match TRBD1. From germline, CDR1 is SGHNT and CDR2 YYREEE (reference sequence). Trimming removed 4 bases from V and 1 base from J; junction bases left unmatched: 6. This CDR3 region has 16 residues.

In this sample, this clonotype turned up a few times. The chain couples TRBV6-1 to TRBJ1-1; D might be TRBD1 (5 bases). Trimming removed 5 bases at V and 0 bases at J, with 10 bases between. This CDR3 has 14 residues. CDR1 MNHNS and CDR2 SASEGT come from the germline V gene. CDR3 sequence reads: CASSPTALNTEAFF. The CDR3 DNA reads TGTGCCAGCAGTCCGACAGCACTGAACACTGAAGCTTTCTTT.